Following are 16 T cell receptor beta chains from one sample sequenced in a study of metastatic and nonmetastatic thyroid tumors. Until they underwent thyroid surgery, no patient had received any treatment. TCRdb re-clonotyped the PCR reads via MiXCR. The sample has about 15,000 clones, roughly a quarter seen once; the top ten hold roughly 8%. The specimen was tumor tissue. These receptors all stem from a female donor with papillary thyroid cancer or a benign thyroid nodule (not recorded which). Some clones in this sample may be carry-over from other donors' samples.

The rearrangement joins TRBV28 to TRBJ2-7; D is perhaps TRBD2 (5 bases). CDR3 length: 15 residues. The germline gives CDR1 MDHEN, CDR2 SYDVKM. The germline V and J ends were trimmed by 7 bases and 5 bases, with 21 bases remaining between them. The CDR3 here is CASNSPGNQRHEQYF. As DNA, the CDR3 is TGTGCCAGCAACTCACCCGGGAACCAACGGCACGAGCAGTACTTC.

This clone counts as medium-sized. The V and J genes are TRBV9 and TRBJ2-7, with D maybe TRBD1 (5 bases). The CDR3 consists of 13 residues. Trimming removed 0 bases at V and 4 bases at J, with 8 bases between. The germline gives CDR1 SGDLS, CDR2 YYNGEE. CDR3 in DNA: TGTGCCAGCAGCGTAGATCAGGGTTACGAGCAGTACTTC. Translated: CASSVDQGYEQYF.

J is TRBJ2-7 and V is TRBV6-1; TRBD1 matches 7 bases. Losses at the gene ends were 6 bases for V and 2 bases for J; bases not matched to a gene: 7. Looked up from germline, CDR1 is MNHNS and CDR2 is SASEGT. The CDR3 is made up of 14 amino acids. The CDR3 region is CASRGDRFTYEQYF. The CDR3 DNA reads as TGTGCCAGCAGAGGGGACAGATTTACCTACGAGCAGTACTTC.

Many counts were recorded for this clone. The V gene is TRBV12-3 or TRBV12-4, the J gene TRBJ1-2; 11 bases are a match to TRBD1. With 6 bases clipped from V and 8 bases from J, the junction kept 5 bases outside the gene matches. The CDR3 consists of 13 residues. The chain's CDR3 is CASSKDRGRGYTF. As DNA, the CDR3 is TGTGCCAGCAGCAAGGACAGGGGGCGAGGCTACACCTTC.

The genes are TRBV6-1 and TRBJ1-6, with 8 bases matching TRBD1. This CDR3 is built from 14 residues. Trimming at V came to 3 bases and at J to 7 bases, leaving 2 bases not matched to a gene. In germline, CDR1 is MNHNS, CDR2 SASEGT. This CDR3 reads CASSDDRGNSPLHF. CDR3 DNA: TGTGCCAGCAGTGATGACAGGGGCAATTCACCCCTCCACTTT.

The chain has TRBV4-1 and TRBJ2-7; D remains unclear. The germline gives CDR1 MGHRA, CDR2 YSYEKL. This CDR3 contains 14 residues. V was shortened by 1 base and J by 2 bases, with 9 bases between the two germline ends. The CDR3, as DNA: TGCGCCAGCAGCCAAGGGGTAGCTGCCTACGAGCAGTACTTC. As protein: CASSQGVAAYEQYF.

The chain uses TRBV30 and TRBJ2-7; 8 bases map to TRBD1. With 4 bases clipped from V and 4 bases from J, the junction kept 6 bases outside the gene matches. This CDR3 contains 13 residues. Germline-derived CDR1 and CDR2 are GTSNPN and SVGIG (reference sequence). CDR3: CAWTQGARYEQYF. The CDR3 coding sequence is TGTGCCTGGACCCAGGGGGCTCGATACGAGCAGTACTTC.

This clone was counted between two and nine times. The chain uses TRBV6-2 or TRBV6-3 and TRBJ2-5; 8 nucleotides align to TRBD1. In germline, CDR1 is MNHEY, CDR2 SVGEGT. The CDR3 contains 15 residues. The ends lost 2 bases at V and 5 bases at J; junction bases unmatched: 7. For the CDR3, the DNA is TGTGCCAGCAGTTACGCCGACAGGGGTATGGAGACCCAGTACTTC. Translating gives CASSYADRGMETQYF.

This clone was counted at least ten times. A read error may be the cause here, since a much bigger clone is one base away. This chain joins TRBV2 and TRBJ1-2; possibly TRBD1 for D (5 bases). The CDR3 loop spans 11 amino acids. The germline V gene encodes CDR1 SNHLY and CDR2 FYNNEI. V lost 8 bases and J lost 9, with 13 bases in between. For the CDR3, the DNA is TGTGCCAGCGGGGGTGGGGGGAGCTACACCTTC. Its protein product is CASGGGGSYTF.

The CDR3 coding sequence is TGCAGTGCTAGAGGGACAGGGGGCTACGTTGGCGGGGCTAACGAGCAGTACTTC. This sequence encodes CSARGTGGYVGGANEQYF. V usage is TRBV20-1 and J usage is TRBJ2-7; 11 nucleotides match TRBD1. The CDR3 extends over 18 amino acids. The junction had 16 bases not matched to a gene; V was cut back by 1 base and J by 5 bases. The germline V gene has CDR1 DFQATT and CDR2 SNEGSKA (reference sequence).

By its share, this clone is medium-sized. The rearrangement uses TRBV20-1 and TRBJ2-2; D is ambiguous. The CDR3 consists of 13 residues. Germline CDR1 DFQATT, CDR2 SNEGSKA (reference sequence). Written as DNA, the CDR3 is TGCGCCCAGGACCCCTTGAACACCGGGGAGCTGTTTTTT. It yields the protein CAQDPLNTGELFF.

This clone was counted at least ten times. V usage is TRBV5-1 and J usage is TRBJ2-1; D gene unclear. The CDR3 is made up of 14 amino acids. Germline CDR1 is SGHRS and CDR2 is YFSETQ. The V end was cut by 0 bases, the J end by 10 bases, with 14 bases between. Here the CDR3 reads CASSLEFSSNEQFF. CDR3 coding DNA: TGCGCCAGCAGCTTGGAATTTAGTAGTAACGAGCAGTTCTTC.

This clone is medium-sized (0.01 to 0.1%) in the sample. The chain links TRBV6-1 to TRBJ2-7, with 10 bases matching TRBD2. CDR1 is MNHNS and CDR2 is SASEGT in the germline V gene. V lost 5 bases and J lost 6; bases outside the gene matches: 10. The CDR3 length is 15 residues. Written as DNA, the CDR3 is TGTGCCAGCAGTAACTTCACTAGCGGGACTGGCGAGCAGTACTTC. Protein sequence: CASSNFTSGTGEQYF.

This clone has only a few counts. At one boundary the junction diverges from the germline segment, which might be a read error. The chain carries TRBV6-1 and TRBJ1-5, with D hard to call. Germline values: CDR1 MNHNS, CDR2 SASEGT. The CDR3 totals 12 residues. CDR3 residues: CAVRPRNQPQHF. In DNA, the CDR3 is TGTGCCGTACGACCGAGAAATCAGCCACAGCATTTT.

This sequence joins TRBV30 and TRBJ1-2; D uncertain. The CDR3 length is 12 residues. V was clipped by 0 bases and J by 0 bases, with 2 bases between them. From germline, CDR1 is GTSNPN and CDR2 SVGIG (reference sequence). In DNA form, the CDR3 reads TGTGCCTGGAGTGTCACTAACTATGGCTACACCTTC. It yields the protein CAWSVTNYGYTF.

This clone was recorded many times. DNA for the CDR3: TGTGCCAGTAGTATACAAAGCCCCGGGACAGGGGGTCACGAGCAGTACTTC. This sequence encodes CASSIQSPGTGGHEQYF. The V call is TRBV19, the J call TRBJ2-7, with 11 bases matching TRBD1. The length of the CDR3 is 17 residues. Germline V gene sequence: CDR1 LNHDA, CDR2 SQIVND (reference sequence). J was trimmed by 5 bases and V by 2 bases; bases with no gene match: 11.